One and the same sample provided the 4 T cell receptor beta chains below, sequenced in a study of cytomegalovirus exposure and HLA in healthy donors. The PCR used 60 Vbeta and 13 Jbeta primers. TCRdb's table, derived via immunoSEQ multiplex PCR, lists solely in-frame clones and lacks some. The sample consists of roughly 200,000 clones, 65% to 90% of them appearing once. The sequenced material came from PBMCs. These receptors were obtained from a woman in her forties or fifties in good health and CMV-seronegative.

This chain connects TRBV5-1 to TRBJ2-1; 7 bases agree with TRBD2. V lost 0 bases, J lost 5 bases, and 5 bases stayed unmatched. CDR3 length equals 15 residues. Germline CDR1 SGHRS, CDR2 YFSETQ. The CDR3 DNA follows: TGCGCCAGCAGCTTGGTGGGGGACTATAACAATGAGCAGTTCTTC. As protein: CASSLVGDYNNEQFF.

This chain links TRBV27 with TRBJ2-3; 8 nucleotides match TRBD1. V was pared by 5 bases and J by 7 bases, with 17 bases of the junction left unmatched. Germline-derived CDR1 and CDR2 are MNHEY and SMNVEV (reference sequence). This CDR3 is 17 amino acids long. As DNA, the CDR3 is TGTGCCAGCAGTCGCCATCGGACAGGGAGCTCTACTTATACGCAGTATTTT. Encoded protein: CASSRHRTGSSTYTQYF.

This clone was seen a single time. The chain has TRBV27 and TRBJ2-1; possible D gene TRBD1, 5 bases. The CDR3 spans 16 residues. V dropped 3 bases and J dropped 5 bases, with 17 bases sitting between them. Germline V gives CDR1 MNHEY, CDR2 SMNVEV (reference sequence). DNA for the CDR3: TGTGCCAGCAGTTTCCTTACAGGAGTGTCGGACAATGAGCAGTTCTTC. It codes for CASSFLTGVSDNEQFF.

The rearrangement links TRBV5-1 to TRBJ2-1; 15 bases line up with TRBD2. CDR1 is SGHRS, CDR2 YFSETQ, per germline. The CDR3 runs 16 residues. Trimming removed 3 bases from V and 6 bases from J; junction bases left unmatched: 4. The CDR3 region has the DNA TGCGCCAGCAGCTGGACTAGCGGGAGGGGAGGCAATGAGCAGTTCTTC. Its protein is CASSWTSGRGGNEQFF.